This T cell receptor beta chain is drawn from a study of T cell repertoires in cytomegalovirus infection. General study findings and limits: Dominant in the ex vivo response were TCR beta clonotypes restricted by HLA-C and specific for CMV.

One entry per CDR3 protein, called by TCRdb with MiXCR from the reads. The sample holds about 190,000 distinct CDR3 sequences; 28% are singletons and the top ten take 31%. Trimming stripped 4 bases from V and 7 bases from J, with 11 bases between. Looked up from germline, CDR1 is MNHEY and CDR2 is SVGEGT. The length of the CDR3 is 14 residues. A few counts support this clonotype. Its target is unknown. This clonotype originated in a human donor in good health (CMV status not recorded). Some clones in this sample may be carry-over from other donors' samples. Sequences were obtained from PBMCs. V gene TRBV6-2 or TRBV6-3 combines with J gene TRBJ1-6; D gene ambiguous. CDR3 protein: CASSWTPGNSPLHF. The CDR3 coding sequence is TGTGCCAGCAGTTGGACGCCAGGCAATTCACCCCTCCACTTT.